This TCR beta chain was identified during a study of human T cells and chemical hapten exposure. Whole-study results and caveats: With regard to DPC sensitization, TCRs above 1 in 1000 frequency did not change.

CDR3 length: 18 amino acids. After removal of 5 bases from V and 0 bases from J, the junction contained 10 bases not matched to a gene. Germline CDR1 reads SGHTA; CDR2 reads FQGTGA. This clonotype was detected ten times or more. The antigen is unknown. Time point reported: patch test 2, 6 weeks after DPC sensitization. As for treatment: therapeutic diphenylcyclopropenone sensitization with weekly scalp DPC. TCRdb reanalysed the RACE reads using MiXCR and keeps one entry per CDR3 protein. The data hold tens of thousands of distinct CDR3 sequences, with 8.9% observed a single time. This TCR came from a woman aged 40 to 50 with alopecia areata. Some clones in this sample may be carry-over from other donors' samples. The sequencing used whole blood, collected in connection with sensitization to the hapten diphenylcyclopropenone (DPC). The chain employs TRBV7-3 and TRBJ2-6; 7 bases align to TRBD1. Written as DNA, the CDR3 is TGTGCCAGCAGCCAAGGGACAGTCACACTCTCTGGGGCCAACGTCCTGACTTTC. It codes for CASSQGTVTLSGANVLTF. Full variable domain (remainder filled in from reference TRBV7-3 and TRBJ2-6): GAGVSQTPSNKVTEKGKYVELRCDPISGHTALYWYRQSLGQGPEFLIYFQGTGAADDSGLPNDRFFAVRPEGSVSTLKIQRTERGDSAVYLCASSQGTVTLSGANVLTFGAGSRLTVL.